Listed below are T cell receptor beta chains from one sample, sequenced in a study of cytomegalovirus exposure and HLA in healthy donors. The table came from immunoSEQ multiplex PCR; TCRdb's copy has only in-frame clones and leaves some out. The sample carries 150,000 to 200,000 clones, roughly 77% recorded once. Sequencing was performed on PBMCs. These receptors came from a woman aged 45 to 65 in good health and CMV-seronegative. CDR3s include the opening cysteine and the closing phenylalanine or tryptophan. The D gene is left open where the match is weak. Clone size is stated in some rows and not others, as once, few, many or a class when expanded.

>.|TRBJ1-1|.|TRBV18
TGTGCCAGCTCACCACCGTTACAGATGAACACTGAAGCTTTCTTT
CASSPPLQMNTEAFF
>.|TRBJ2-7|.|TRBV5-4
TGTGCCAGCAGCCTACACAGCTACGAGCAGTACTTC
CASSLHSYEQYF
>.|TRBJ2-7|TRBD2|TRBV6-1
TGTGCCAGCCGCGAGGGGACTAGCGGATACGAGCAGTACTTC
CASREGTSGYEQYF
>.|TRBJ1-3|.|TRBV18
TGTGCCAGCTCACCACTGGACAGCCCTGGAAACACCATATATTTT
CASSPLDSPGNTIYF
>.|TRBJ2-7|.|TRBV27
TGTGCCAGCAGTTTTCGCGCGGCAGTGGAGCAGTACTTC
CASSFRAAVEQYF
>.|TRBJ2-1|TRBD2|TRBV5-1
TGCGCCAGCACGGGAGCGGGAGTCAGAGAGCAGTTCTTC
CASTGAGVREQFF
>.|TRBJ1-5|.|TRBV4-1
TGCGCCAGCAGCCAAGTTCCCCCGCCTACCAGGGGAGATCAGCCCCAGCATTTT
CASSQVPPPTRGDQPQHF
>few|TRBJ2-4|TRBD2|TRBV7-2
TGTGCCAGCAGCTTAGGGGGAGGGACCTTAGCCAAAAACATTCAGTACTTC
CASSLGGGTLAKNIQYF
>few|TRBJ2-1|TRBD2|TRBV5-6
TGTGCCAGCGGGGGGGCCTACAATGAGCAGTTCTTC
CASGGAYNEQFF
>once|TRBJ1-2|.|TRBV29-1
TGCAGCGTTGAAGAACGGGGAGGGTTCTATGGCTACACCTTC
CSVEERGGFYGYTF
>.|TRBJ2-5|.|TRBV7-2
TGTGCCAGCAGCTTAAACGGTTGGGGCAGCTACCTCAAAGAGACCCAGTACTTC
CASSLNGWGSYLKETQYF